This T cell receptor (beta chain) was sequenced in a study of tumor and adjacent non-tumor tissue in lung cancer (dated by TCRdb to the late 2010s). Context from the whole study: Of the cohort, over 9 patients had adenocarcinoma, 2 had squamous cell carcinoma and 1 had small cell lung cancer. The approximately 15 patients were aged roughly 31 to 80 years, included about ten men and 5 women, and had TNM stage I to III disease. In total, sequencing yielded 125,075,908 productive TCRbeta reads, which works out to an average of approximately 4 million reads per sample. The study compared bulk TCRbeta repertoires between lung tumor tissue and matched distant non-tumor lung tissue from fewer than 18 lung cancer patients. TCRbeta CDR3 sequencing was performed on thirty paired specimens, with one tumor sample and one normal lung sample collected per patient. General findings and caveats noted by the study authors: Tumor tissue showed significantly higher TCR diversity (inverse Simpson) than normal lung tissue, at about 400 vs 150 (P = 0.0075, Mann-Whitney U test). The cohort had only 15 patients, and the authors noted that larger samples and more detailed clinical data are needed. The top 100 clones made up a significantly larger cumulative share of the repertoire in normal lung than in tumor tissue. Peripheral blood was not sequenced, so blood TCRbeta repertoires in these lung cancer patients were not examined. Younger patients had significantly higher TCR diversity, and higher tumor TCR diversity was associated with shorter overall and disease-free survival. Neither the sequencing platform nor unique molecular identifiers are named or mentioned anywhere in the methods.

As concerns this clonotype: Its antigen target is currently unknown. No clone much larger than this one lies a single base away; base qualities are absent.

RNA was isolated from bulk, unsorted tissue, and RNA quality was assessed with a NanoDrop ND-1000 and an Agilent 2100. Newly diagnosed lung cancer patients without prior chemotherapy who had been admitted for thoracic surgery in China between August and November 2014 were enrolled as donors. Patients with previous radiotherapy or chemotherapy, or with another concurrent cancer, were excluded from the study. Pieces of surgical tissue measuring about 1-2 cm3 were kept in RNAlater solution and stored at -80 degrees C until use. Library preparation used multiplex PCR. The instrument given in TCRdb is Illumina HiSeq 2500. TCRbeta libraries were built by three rounds of nested PCR using primers (Table S4), following protocols modified from ARM-PCR. Before sequencing, PCR products of 200-500 bp were cut from the gel and purified using the QIAquick gel extraction kit. The study's processing was this. Trimmomatic was used to clean the reads, FLASH merged the cleaned reads into complete CDR3 sequences, and MiTCR assigned the sequences to V(D)J germline segments. VDJtools was used to compute clonal diversity as the inverse Simpson's index. In-frame sequences lacking a premature stop codon were counted as productive reads. TCRdb ran its own pipeline on the public reads, namely fastp trimming at Q25 and MiXCR clone calling, and kept in-frame beta chains. Every distinct CDR3 protein forms one entry, paired with its most common genes and DNA. These V and J calls derive from TCRdb rather than the authors' analysis. This sample gives 120,000 to 150,000 distinct CDR3 sequences in total; around 60% of them show up just once. Of the sample, 15% to 20% falls within the top ten clones.

Cut back by 7 bases and 0 bases, the V and J ends lie 15 bases apart. CDR1 and CDR2 (DFQATT, SNEGSKA) derive from the germline V gene (reference sequence). The CDR3 numbers 14 residues from cysteine through phenylalanine. Of the read, only the CDR3 DNA is kept; its 42 bases are in frame from base 1. The material sequenced was lung tumor tissue. The V gene is TRBV20-1 and the J gene is TRBJ2-5, with the D gene not clear enough to name. The sequence came from a man in his fifties or sixties with small cell lung cancer. CDR3 reads: CSVTRPGNQETQYF. The DNA sequence is as follows: TGCAGTGTTACCCGTCCAGGCAACCAAGAGACCCAGTACTTC.